Detailed here is one TCR beta chain. This CDR3 contains 16 residues. CDR1 is SGDLS, CDR2 YYNGEE, per germline. V gave up 5 bases and J gave up 3 bases; unmatched junction bases: 8. The data were taken from a study of blood T cell repertoires in COVID-19. Study-level information: PBMCs, B-cell-depleted T cells, or T cells were the source of the cDNA or gDNA that made up the material.

Repertoires were generated with immunoSEQ multiplex PCR, while TCRdb's copy carries only in-frame clones and drops some. Among roughly 120,000 clones listed, approximately 82% were seen once. The source of this sequence is a man younger than 45 with acute or convalescent COVID-19. The J gene is TRBJ1-2, the V gene TRBV9; 12 bases align to TRBD1. Sample: peripheral blood. CDR3 bases: TGTGCCAGCAGTGACTCCGGGACAGGGGGCCACTATGGCTACACCTTC. Its translation is CASSDSGTGGHYGYTF.